The 32 T cell receptor beta chains presented below share a single source sample, sequenced in a study of regulatory T cells in long-lasting Graves disease. Stated time point: persistent/refractory GD, antithyroid drugs over 5 years with positive TRAb. PBMCs provided the RNA from which the TCR library was made. For TCR beta, libraries came from iRepertoire HTBI primers and Arm-PCR of CDR3 regions. TCRdb fed the multiplex PCR reads into MiXCR, producing one record per CDR3 protein. The data hold a few hundred thousand distinct CDR3 sequences, with approximately 23% observed a single time. Sequenced material: peripheral blood mononuclear cells (PBMCs), taken when the disease was refractory, from a patient treated with antithyroid drugs. Receptor source: a woman aged 40 to 50 with Graves disease.

This clonotype was found a few times. The CDR3 coding sequence is TGCAGCGTTGCACGGGACAGACAGTCCGGGGAGCTGTTTTTT. Protein product: CSVARDRQSGELFF. V is TRBV29-1 and J is TRBJ2-2; 7 nucleotides match TRBD1. Per the germline V gene, CDR1 is SQVTM and CDR2 is ANQGSEA. The V and J ends lost 4 bases and 6 bases, in that order; junction bases with no gene match: 8. CDR3 length equals 14 residues.

There are many counts of this clonotype. The chain joins TRBV20-1 to TRBJ2-7; possibly TRBD2 for D (5 bases). The CDR3 runs 15 residues. Trimming took 6 bases from V and 4 from J, leaving 22 bases between them. Per the germline V gene, CDR1 is DFQATT and CDR2 is SNEGSKA (reference sequence). The CDR3 reads CSALKPSYSGYEQYF. CDR3 nucleotides: TGCAGTGCCTTAAAACCGTCTTACTCGGGATACGAGCAGTACTTC.

J is TRBJ2-1 and V is TRBV15; 12 nucleotides agree with TRBD2. The germline gives CDR1 LNHNV, CDR2 YYDKDF (reference sequence). The trim removed 3 bases at V and 2 bases at J, leaving 8 bases unmatched. The CDR3 runs 18 residues. CDR3 in amino acids: CATSRGGTSGPPYNEQFF. Written as DNA, the CDR3 is TGTGCCACCAGCAGGGGGGGGACTAGCGGGCCCCCCTACAATGAGCAGTTCTTC. Using reference TRBV15 and TRBJ2-1 for the parts outside the CDR3, the full variable domain is DAMVIQNPRYQVTQFGKPVTLSCSQTLNHNVMYWYQQKSSQAPKLLFHYYDKDFNNEADTPDNFQSRRPNTSFCFLDIRSPGLGDTAMYLCATSRGGTSGPPYNEQFFGPGTRLTVL.

The chain employs TRBV20-1 and TRBJ2-7, with 7 bases fitting TRBD1. The germline V gene encodes CDR1 DFQATT and CDR2 SNEGSKA (reference sequence). V gave up 6 bases and J gave up 4 bases; unmatched junction bases: 9. The CDR3 is 13 amino acids. The CDR3: CSAPETGTYEQYF. In DNA form, the CDR3 reads TGCAGTGCCCCCGAGACAGGGACGTACGAGCAGTACTTC.

This clonotype showed up just a few times. This rearrangement joins TRBV13 to TRBJ1-1, with D possibly TRBD1 on 5 matching bases. The germline V gene has CDR1 PRHDT and CDR2 FYEKMQ (reference sequence). Trimming took 0 bases from V and 0 from J, leaving 17 bases between them. The CDR3 loop spans 18 amino acids. Here the CDR3 DNA reads TGTGCCAGCAGCTTAGGTGGGACGGAAGACCTCATGAACACTGAAGCTTTCTTT. It is translated as CASSLGGTEDLMNTEAFF.

This clonotype has at least ten counts. The rearrangement joins TRBV12-3 or TRBV12-4 to TRBJ1-3; 7 bases are a match to TRBD1. The CDR3 spans 15 residues. The V segment lost 3 bases and the J segment 2 bases; nucleotides outside the gene matches: 4. This chain's CDR3 is CASSFTGDAGNTIYF. The DNA of the CDR3 is TGTGCCAGCAGTTTCACAGGGGATGCTGGAAACACCATATATTTT.

This clonotype was seen a few times. The genes are TRBV6-1 and TRBJ2-5, with D unclear. Trimming shortened V by 7 bases and J by 4 bases, and 10 bases separated the two germline ends. The CDR3 spans 12 residues. Germline V gene sequence: CDR1 MNHNS, CDR2 SASEGT. The CDR3 nucleotides are TGTGCCAGCACTGGAACCCCAGAGACCCAGTACTTC. Translation gives CASTGTPETQYF.

This clonotype was observed a few times. The chain links TRBV7-9 to TRBJ1-2; D call uncertain. The CDR3 consists of 15 residues. CDR1 and CDR2 from the germline V gene are SEHNR and FQNEAQ (reference sequence). V was trimmed by 1 base and J by 7 bases, leaving 16 bases between them. The CDR3 bases are TGTGCCAGCAGCTTAGTCGGCACGATAGGGCCTGGCTACACCTTC. Residues: CASSLVGTIGPGYTF.

The chain has TRBV3-1 and TRBJ2-2, with TRBD2 matching 9 bases. V lost 2 bases to trimming and J lost 5 bases; unmatched junction nucleotides: 9. Looked up from germline, CDR1 is LGHDT and CDR2 is YNNKEL (reference sequence). This CDR3 is 17 amino acids long. The CDR3 DNA reads as TGTGCCAGCAGCCAACAAAACCTAGCGGGACGGACCGGGGAGCTGTTTTTT. This codes for CASSQQNLAGRTGELFF.

This clonotype was recorded many times. The chain is built from TRBV28 and TRBJ2-7; 7 bases are shared with TRBD2. The J segment lost 5 bases and the V segment lost 8 bases, leaving 6 bases of the junction unmatched. The germline CDR1 and CDR2 sequences are MDHEN and SYDVKM. The CDR3 runs to 12 residues. The CDR3 loop is CASGRGWHEQYF. CDR3 in DNA: TGTGCCAGCGGGAGGGGATGGCACGAGCAGTACTTC. The whole variable domain, remainder taken from reference TRBV28 and TRBJ2-7, is DVKVTQSSRYLVKRTGEKVFLECVQDMDHENMFWYRQDPGLGLRLIYFSYDVKMKEKGDIPEGYSVSREKKERFSLILESASTNQTSMYLCASGRGWHEQYFGPGTRLTVT.

At least ten counts were recorded for this clonotype. The CDR3 protein is CASSLQASYEQYF. The CDR3 DNA is TGTGCCAGCAGTTTACAGGCGTCATACGAGCAGTACTTC. The chain recombines TRBV27 with TRBJ2-7; D not certain. The CDR3 covers 13 residues. V was trimmed by 2 bases and J by 4 bases, leaving 9 bases between them. CDR1 and CDR2 (germline): MNHEY, SMNVEV (reference sequence).

This clonotype was seen a few times. This sequence joins TRBV30 and TRBJ1-1; 9 bases align to TRBD1. Germline loops: CDR1 GTSNPN, CDR2 SVGIG (reference sequence). The CDR3 loop spans 14 amino acids. The V segment lost 8 bases and the J segment 1 base; nucleotides outside the gene matches: 8. Here the CDR3 DNA reads TGTGCCCAAAGGGGACAGGGCCCGAACACTGAAGCTTTCTTT. This gives the protein CAQRGQGPNTEAFF.

This clonotype came up many times. Written as DNA, the CDR3 is TGTGCTAGTGGTTCAATCGGACCGCAGAACACTGAAGCTTTCTTT. Translation gives CASGSIGPQNTEAFF. The genes are TRBV12-5 and TRBJ1-1; no reliable D call. The CDR3 spans 15 residues. Trimming pared 4 bases from V and 1 base from J, leaving 13 bases between. Germline loops: CDR1 LGHNT, CDR2 FRNRAP.

This clonotype has at least ten counts. J is TRBJ1-2 and V is TRBV5-1; D is unclear. V was clipped by 0 bases and J by 3 bases, with 6 bases between them. The CDR3 sequence is 13 residues long. Germline loops: CDR1 SGHRS, CDR2 YFSETQ. For the CDR3, the DNA is TGCGCCAGCAGCTTGGGAGACTACTATGGCTACACCTTC. It yields the protein CASSLGDYYGYTF.

With regard to this clonotype: Given a much more abundant clone one base away, this may be a read error. The genes are TRBV6-1 and TRBJ1-2; D not resolved. Per the germline V gene, CDR1 is MNHNS and CDR2 is SASEGT. Trimming removed 6 bases from V and 4 bases from J, with 18 bases in between. The CDR3 length is 15 residues. Here the CDR3 DNA reads TGTGCCAGCAGACACGAGGGTGGACTGGCCTATGGCTACACCTTC. Protein: CASRHEGGLAYGYTF.

Regarding this clonotype: This likely traces to a read error, being one base from a far larger clone. The chain carries TRBV27 and TRBJ2-5; D ambiguous. CDR1 and CDR2 (germline): MNHEY, SMNVEV (reference sequence). The CDR3 totals 15 residues. V was trimmed by 6 bases and J by 7 bases, leaving 21 bases between them. The chain's CDR3 is CASSLVAALPGTQYF. The DNA of the CDR3 is TGTGCCAGCAGCTTAGTGGCGGCCCTCCCAGGGACCCAGTACTTC.

At least ten counts were recorded for this clonotype. The chain is built from TRBV27 and TRBJ1-2; TRBD1 aligns across 8 bases. This CDR3 region has 19 residues. J was trimmed by 8 bases and V by 5 bases; bases with no gene match: 25. Germline CDR1 and CDR2: MNHEY and SMNVEV (reference sequence). The CDR3 here is CASSLTGRTGIAIGYGYTF. The CDR3, as DNA: TGTGCCAGCAGTCTGACTGGGAGGACAGGGATTGCTATTGGATACGGCTACACCTTC.

Of note for this clonotype: One base away lies a much larger clone, so this may be a sequencing read error. CDR3 sequence (DNA): TGTGCCAGCAGCCGCGGAGGGGATGATGAAAAACTGTTTTTT. The encoded protein is CASSRGGDDEKLFF. The rearrangement uses TRBV11-2 and TRBJ1-4; D is perhaps TRBD1 (5 bases). The germline CDR1 and CDR2 sequences are SGHAT and FQNNGV. Trimming removed 5 bases at V and 6 bases at J, with 13 bases between. The CDR3 loop spans 14 amino acids.

This clonotype has a count of ten or more. The chain employs TRBV28 and TRBJ2-2; weak D call: TRBD1 (5 bases). This CDR3 contains 15 residues. Germline V gene data show CDR1 as MDHEN and CDR2 as SYDVKM. The V end was cut by 6 bases, the J end by 3 bases, with 14 bases between. CDR3: CASRAGYSDTGELFF. CDR3 nucleotides: TGTGCCAGCAGGGCAGGGTATTCGGACACCGGGGAGCTGTTTTTT.

This rearrangement joins TRBV19 to TRBJ2-7; 11 nucleotides line up with TRBD2. This CDR3 is built from 15 residues. J gave up 4 bases and V 5 bases, and 7 bases lay outside the gene matches. Germline assignment: CDR1 LNHDA and CDR2 SQIVND (reference sequence). DNA of the CDR3: TGTGCCAGTAGTCTCGGACTAGCGGGTATGTACGAGCAGTACTTC. It yields the protein CASSLGLAGMYEQYF.

In its sample, this clonotype was seen a few times. The gene calls are TRBV27 and TRBJ2-7, with 8 bases fitting TRBD1. Germline CDR1 and CDR2: MNHEY and SMNVEV (reference sequence). Unmatched junction bases numbered 11, after V lost 7 bases and J lost 3 bases. CDR3 length: 15 amino acids. The CDR3 DNA follows: TGTGCCAGCACCTTGGGGCAGGGGGCCGGCTACGAGCAGTACTTC. This gives the protein CASTLGQGAGYEQYF.

The sample holds many counts of this clonotype. The rearrangement uses TRBV28 and TRBJ2-7; 11 bases are shared with TRBD2. The CDR3 runs to 16 residues. V dropped 5 bases and J dropped 1; count of bases not matched to a gene: 7. Germline CDR1 and CDR2: MDHEN and SYDVKM. CDR3 nucleotides: TGTGCCAGCAGTCGACTAGCGGGAAAAGCATCCTACGAGCAGTACTTC. It is translated as CASSRLAGKASYEQYF.

This clonotype was counted many times. This chain uses TRBV28 with TRBJ1-1; D possibly corresponds to TRBD1 (6 bases). CDR3 size: 16 residues. The germline V gene encodes CDR1 MDHEN and CDR2 SYDVKM. The V and J ends lost 8 bases and 1 base respectively, with 20 bases between them. Here the CDR3 DNA reads TGTGCCAGCTCACACAGGGATTGGTTTGGGAACACTGAAGCTTTCTTT. Amino acids: CASSHRDWFGNTEAFF.

The rearrangement joins TRBV7-2 to TRBJ1-2, with 7 bases matching TRBD1. V lost 1 base and J lost 5; bases outside the gene matches: 7. Germline V CDR1 and CDR2: SGHTA, FQGNSA. The CDR3 has 15 amino acids. The CDR3 DNA reads TGTGCCAGCAGCTTAGGTATAGGGACAGTATATGGCTACACCTTC. Translated: CASSLGIGTVYGYTF.

This clonotype was seen many times. The chain carries TRBV24-1 and TRBJ1-5; 7 positions agree with TRBD1. The ends lost 4 bases at V and 0 bases at J; junction bases unmatched: 5. The CDR3 has 16 residues. Looked up from germline, CDR1 is KGHDR and CDR2 is SFDVKD. CDR3 region: CATSDGRGNSNQPQHF. CDR3 coding DNA: TGTGCCACCAGTGACGGCAGGGGGAATAGCAATCAGCCCCAGCATTTT.

This clonotype has more than one count but fewer than ten. This rearrangement joins TRBV5-1 to TRBJ2-7, with 8 bases matching TRBD1. Trimming took 3 bases from V and 5 from J; bases not matched to a gene: 7. The CDR3 has 14 residues. Germline V lookup: CDR1 SGHRS, CDR2 YFSETQ. The CDR3 nucleotides read TGCGCCAGCAGCTGGCTTCAGGGGGCCCACGAGCAGTACTTC. Amino acids: CASSWLQGAHEQYF.

The chain carries TRBV7-8 and TRBJ2-2, with D possibly being TRBD1 (6 bases). V lost 5 bases and J 6 bases, leaving 7 bases between the germline ends. This CDR3 has 12 residues. Germline CDR1 SGHVS, CDR2 FQNEAQ. The CDR3 protein is CASSHRAGELFF. The CDR3 nucleotides are TGTGCCAGCAGCCACAGGGCCGGGGAGCTGTTTTTT.

This clonotype has a handful of counts. The chain uses TRBV12-3 or TRBV12-4 and TRBJ2-3, with 9 bases aligning to TRBD1. J gave up 5 bases and V 8 bases, and 5 bases lay outside the gene matches. There are 13 residues in the CDR3. CDR3 nucleotides: TGTGCCAGCGGGACAGGGTTGGAAGATACGCAGTATTTT. It encodes CASGTGLEDTQYF.

At least ten counts were recorded for this clonotype. The chain links TRBV10-3 to TRBJ1-1, with D unresolved. The CDR3 contains 14 residues. Trimming cost V 4 bases and J 1 base, with 10 bases left between them. CDR1 and CDR2 (germline): ENHRY, SYGVKD. CDR3 DNA sequence: TGTGCCATCAGTGGCCAGAACCAGAACACTGAAGCTTTCTTT. It yields the protein CAISGQNQNTEAFF.

The sample holds one count of this clonotype. A much larger clone lies a single base off, so this may be a read error. The J gene is TRBJ1-4, the V gene TRBV28; the D is unclear. V lost 6 bases, J lost 8 bases, and 16 bases lay in between. The CDR3 covers 14 residues. From germline, CDR1 is MDHEN and CDR2 SYDVKM. DNA of the CDR3: TGTGCCAGCAGACCATGGAAGGTCCGAGAAAAACTGTTTTTT. Protein: CASRPWKVREKLFF.

The chain links TRBV5-6 to TRBJ2-7, with D uncertain. CDR1 and CDR2 (germline): SGHDT, YYEEEE. This CDR3 has 15 residues. V shed 4 bases and J shed 0 bases, with 14 bases lying between them. The CDR3 DNA reads as TGTGCCAGCAGCCTCTTGGAGACCAGCTCCTACGAGCAGTACTTC. This encodes CASSLLETSSYEQYF.

This clonotype has at least ten counts. This sequence joins TRBV6-5 and TRBJ2-7; TRBD1 agrees at 9 bases. This CDR3 comprises 15 residues. CDR1 is MNHEY, CDR2 SVGAGI, per germline. Trimming at V came to 2 bases and at J to 4 bases, leaving 6 bases not matched to a gene. The CDR3 protein is CASSYTRDRAYEQYF. For the CDR3, the DNA is TGTGCCAGCAGTTACACTAGGGACAGGGCATACGAGCAGTACTTC.